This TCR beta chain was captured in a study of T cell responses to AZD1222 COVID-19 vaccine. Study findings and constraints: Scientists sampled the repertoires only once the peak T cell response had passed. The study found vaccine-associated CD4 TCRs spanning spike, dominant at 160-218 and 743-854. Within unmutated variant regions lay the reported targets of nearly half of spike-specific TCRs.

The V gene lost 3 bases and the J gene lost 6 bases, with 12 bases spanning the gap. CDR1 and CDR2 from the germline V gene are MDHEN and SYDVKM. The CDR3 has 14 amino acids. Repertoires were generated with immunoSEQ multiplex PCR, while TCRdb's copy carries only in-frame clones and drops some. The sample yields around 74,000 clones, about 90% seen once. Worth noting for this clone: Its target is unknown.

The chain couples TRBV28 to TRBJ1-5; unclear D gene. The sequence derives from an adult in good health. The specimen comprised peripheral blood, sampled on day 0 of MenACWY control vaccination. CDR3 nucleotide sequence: TGTGCCAGCAGTTTCACCCACGGAGGTCAGCCCCAGCATTTT. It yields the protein CASSFTHGGQPQHF.